This T cell receptor (beta chain) was recorded in a study of blood T cells in healthy people across ages. This clonotype was counted between two and nine times. The donors, all healthy, were Caucasians living in Russia, aged 6 to 90. Each donor gave approximately 9.7 milliliters of peripheral blood. No fewer than 5 micrograms of total RNA were isolated from every sample. Trimming took off 2 bases at V and 6 bases at J, with 17 bases between the two ends. There are 15 residues in the CDR3. Germline CDR1 is MNHEY and CDR2 is SVGEGT. A second 7 to 11 cycle PCR used barcoded and J-beta primers. One entry per CDR3 protein, called by TCRdb with MiXCR from the 5' RACE reads. The repertoire includes approximately 730,000 distinct CDR3 sequences, roughly two fifths of them detected once, and under 25% sits in the top ten.

The rearrangement joins TRBV6-2 or TRBV6-3 to TRBJ2-7, with D perhaps assigned TRBD1 or TRBD2 (6 bases each). The sample consisted of blood. This TCR came from a woman in her sixties in good health. The CDR3, as DNA: TGTGCCAGCAGTTACAGGGGGACTCCCAAGGGCGAGCAGTACTTC. Translation: CASSYRGTPKGEQYF.